One and the same sample provided the 23 T cell receptor beta chains below, sequenced in a study of blood T cell repertoires in COVID-19. Only in-frame clones appear in the TCRdb table, and some are missing; sequencing was by immunoSEQ multiplex PCR. The sample has over 300,000 clones, roughly 90% seen once; the top ten hold 5% to 8.5%. Sequenced sample: peripheral blood. The receptors stem from a man aged 18 to 35 with active or convalescent COVID-19.

CDR3 bases: TGTGCCAGCAGCTTGGGGGACAGGGACTACAATGAGCAGTTCTTC. This sequence encodes CASSLGDRDYNEQFF. V is TRBV5-6 and J is TRBJ2-1; 9 nucleotides align to TRBD1. Germline V gives CDR1 SGHDT, CDR2 YYEEEE. Trimming took 0 bases from V and 3 from J; bases not matched to a gene: 1. The CDR3 is 15 amino acids.

This chain joins TRBV10-3 and TRBJ2-7; TRBD2 matches at 12 bases. The CDR3 has 15 amino acids. The V segment lost 10 bases and the J segment 8 bases; nucleotides outside the gene matches: 15. Germline CDR1 is ENHRY and CDR2 is SYGVKD. This CDR3 reads CATEPSGTSGSKQYF. CDR3 DNA: TGTGCCACCGAGCCCTCCGGGACTAGCGGGTCAAAGCAGTACTTC.

This chain links TRBV18 with TRBJ2-1; D remains ambiguous. The CDR3 loop spans 17 amino acids. The V end lost 1 base, the J end lost 0 bases, and 13 bases lay between the germline ends. Germline V gene data show CDR1 as KGHSH and CDR2 as LQKENI. The DNA for the CDR3 is TGTGCCAGCTCACCACGGCAGGTTGAGCCCTCCTACAATGAGCAGTTCTTC. Translating gives CASSPRQVEPSYNEQFF.

This clone was seen only once. The chain uses TRBV24-1 and TRBJ2-7; 9 bases are shared with TRBD1. This CDR3 is built from 15 residues. Germline assignment: CDR1 KGHDR and CDR2 SFDVKD. The J segment lost 3 bases and the V segment lost 4 bases, leaving 6 bases of the junction unmatched. In DNA, the CDR3 is TGTGCCACCAGTGACTCCGGGACAGGGTACTACGAGCAGTACTTC. It yields the protein CATSDSGTGYYEQYF.

The chain couples TRBV5-6 to TRBJ1-5; no clear D. From germline, CDR1 is SGHDT and CDR2 YYEEEE. The CDR3 extends over 15 amino acids. V was cut by 4 bases and J by 5 bases, with 16 bases left in between. CDR3 region: CASSLGYSTYQPQHF. The CDR3, as DNA: TGTGCCAGCAGCCTTGGGTACAGTACTTATCAGCCCCAGCATTTT.

The gene calls are TRBV18 and TRBJ2-1; maybe TRBD2 (6 bases). The CDR3 is 22 residues long. V was pared by 1 base and J by 4 bases, with 32 bases between. From germline, CDR1 is KGHSH and CDR2 LQKENI. CDR3 nucleotides: TGTGCCAGCTCACCACGGGGGACCGTGAAGGAGCGGGCGTTCATAACATACAATGAGCAGTTCTTC. Residues: CASSPRGTVKERAFITYNEQFF.

The chain employs TRBV4-1 and TRBJ2-7, with 8 bases aligning to TRBD1. This CDR3 is built from 15 residues. V trimming: 5 bases; J trimming: 0 bases; junction bases outside the gene matches: 6. Germline CDR1 is MGHRA and CDR2 is YSYEKL. CDR3 residues: CASSSQGQVSYEQYF. For the CDR3, the DNA is TGCGCCAGCAGCTCACAGGGACAGGTCTCCTACGAGCAGTACTTC.

The count of this clone is one. The V gene is TRBV12-5, the J gene TRBJ2-1, with TRBD1 matching over 7 bases. CDR3 length equals 17 residues. The V and J ends lost 2 bases and 0 bases, in that order; junction bases with no gene match: 7. Looked up from germline, CDR1 is LGHNT and CDR2 is FRNRAP. CDR3 coding DNA: TGTGCTAGTGGTTTGATGGGACAGATAAGCTCCTACAATGAGCAGTTCTTC. Protein product: CASGLMGQISSYNEQFF.

The chain couples TRBV15 to TRBJ2-5, with 10 bases identical to TRBD1. CDR3 size: 15 residues. The junction had 5 bases not matched to a gene; V was cut back by 2 bases and J by 5 bases. Germline V gene sequence: CDR1 LNHNV, CDR2 YYDKDF (reference sequence). Written as DNA, the CDR3 is TGTGCCACCAGCAGAAGGACAGGGGGTGTGGAGACCCAGTACTTC. This gives the protein CATSRRTGGVETQYF.

The genes are TRBV10-1 and TRBJ1-5, with 9 bases fitting TRBD1. The V and J ends lost 0 bases and 4 bases, in that order; junction bases with no gene match: 1. CDR1 is WNHNN, CDR2 SYGVQD, per germline (reference sequence). The CDR3 totals 15 residues. The CDR3 spells CASSESTGGNQPQHF. In nucleotides, the CDR3 is TGCGCCAGCAGTGAGTCGACAGGGGGAAATCAGCCCCAGCATTTT.

The gene calls are TRBV4-1 and TRBJ1-4; possibly TRBD1 for D (6 bases). Germline CDR1 is MGHRA and CDR2 is YSYEKL. V lost 3 bases to trimming and J lost 3 bases, with 11 bases between them. This CDR3 comprises 15 residues. The CDR3 coding sequence is TGCGCCAGCAGCCACTCAACAGGGCCTAATGAAAAACTGTTTTTT. The encoded protein is CASSHSTGPNEKLFF.

This rearrangement joins TRBV7-3 to TRBJ2-1, with a possible D match to TRBD2 (5 bases). The CDR3 spans 16 residues. V lost 2 bases to trimming and J lost 7 bases, with 18 bases between them. The germline V gene encodes CDR1 SGHTA and CDR2 FQGTGA. The CDR3 DNA sequence: TGTGCCAGCAGCTTATCTCCGGGGATACTGGGTAATGAGCAGTTCTTC. It encodes CASSLSPGILGNEQFF.

The rearrangement links TRBV24-1 to TRBJ2-3; possibly TRBD2 for D (6 bases). Trimming cost V 9 bases and J 2 bases, with 20 bases left between them. Germline lookup yields CDR1 KGHDR and CDR2 SFDVKD. CDR3 length: 16 residues. CDR3 sequence reads: CATGRGSGGPTDTQYF. In DNA form, the CDR3 reads TGTGCCACCGGGCGGGGTAGCGGCGGCCCCACAGATACGCAGTATTTT.

This chain links TRBV7-8 with TRBJ1-4; D is perhaps TRBD1 (6 bases). The germline gives CDR1 SGHVS, CDR2 FQNEAQ. The CDR3 runs 16 residues. V shed 0 bases and J shed 3 bases, with 11 bases lying between them. CDR3 sequence: CASSLAGGHPNEKLFF. CDR3 coding DNA: TGTGCCAGCAGCTTAGCTGGGGGACATCCTAATGAAAAACTGTTTTTT.

The genes are TRBV27 and TRBJ1-3, with D hard to call. V lost 0 bases and J 0 bases, leaving 9 bases between the germline ends. CDR3 length: 16 amino acids. Germline CDR1 and CDR2: MNHEY and SMNVEV (reference sequence). CDR3 sequence: CASSLSGLSSGNTIYF. CDR3 nucleotide sequence: TGTGCCAGCAGTTTATCGGGCTTAAGCTCTGGAAACACCATATATTTT.

The V and J genes are TRBV19 and TRBJ1-3; weak D call: TRBD1 (5 bases). The CDR3 is 14 amino acids. Germline assignment: CDR1 LNHDA and CDR2 SQIVND (reference sequence). V was trimmed by 3 bases and J by 2 bases, leaving 8 bases between them. CDR3 amino acids: CASSMGGTGNTIYF. The CDR3 DNA follows: TGTGCCAGTAGTATGGGGGGTACTGGAAACACCATATATTTT.

This chain links TRBV19 with TRBJ2-7; TRBD1 matches at 10 bases. With 5 bases clipped from V and 3 bases from J, the junction kept 4 bases outside the gene matches. This CDR3 has 14 residues. Germline lookup yields CDR1 LNHDA and CDR2 SQIVND (reference sequence). CDR3 DNA: TGTGCCAGTAGTGCCGGGACAGGGGTCTACGAGCAGTACTTC. Translation: CASSAGTGVYEQYF.

The chain uses TRBV4-3 and TRBJ2-1; weak D call: TRBD2 (6 bases). The CDR3 extends over 14 amino acids. CDR1 is LGHNA, CDR2 YSLEER, per germline. Between the trimmed V and J ends, which lost 0 bases and 10 bases, there was a span of 13 bases. CDR3 protein: CASSQEGGIGEQFF. In DNA, the CDR3 is TGCGCCAGCAGCCAAGAGGGGGGAATCGGGGAGCAGTTCTTC.

This rearrangement joins TRBV5-4 to TRBJ2-3, with 8 bases lining up with TRBD2. The J segment lost 6 bases and the V segment lost 2 bases, leaving 5 bases of the junction unmatched. The CDR3 loop spans 14 amino acids. Germline assignment: CDR1 SGHNT and CDR2 YYREEE (reference sequence). The chain's CDR3 is CASSFWTSPDTQYF. CDR3 sequence (DNA): TGTGCCAGCAGCTTTTGGACTAGCCCGGATACGCAGTATTTT.

This clone was detected once. The V gene is TRBV9, the J gene TRBJ1-2; D call uncertain. The CDR3 consists of 16 residues. Germline V gives CDR1 SGDLS, CDR2 YYNGEE. The V gene lost 3 bases and the J gene lost 4 bases, with 19 bases spanning the gap. The DNA of the CDR3 is TGTGCCAGCAGCGCCTCCTCGACCGGAGGATTCTATGGCTACACCTTC. It yields the protein CASSASSTGGFYGYTF.

In this sample, this clone turned up once. The chain is built from TRBV27 and TRBJ2-3, with 9 nucleotides matching TRBD2. CDR3 length equals 15 residues. The V and J ends lost 6 bases and 6 bases, in that order; junction bases with no gene match: 10. CDR1 MNHEY and CDR2 SMNVEV come from the germline V gene (reference sequence). CDR3 in amino acids: CASRPQRGVWDTQYF. The CDR3 DNA follows: TGTGCCAGCAGGCCACAGCGGGGGGTATGGGATACGCAGTATTTT.

The chain couples TRBV28 to TRBJ2-7, with TRBD1 identical over 8 bases. V trimming: 6 bases; J trimming: 5 bases; junction bases outside the gene matches: 21. CDR1 and CDR2 (germline): MDHEN, SYDVKM. The CDR3 spans 18 residues. The CDR3 nucleotides are TGTGCCAGCAGCACGGCAGCGATAAACGACAGGGGTAAGAACGAGCAGTACTTC. Its translation: CASSTAAINDRGKNEQYF. Based on the CDR3 plus reference TRBV28 and TRBJ2-7, the full variable domain is DVKVTQSSRYLVKRTGEKVFLECVQDMDHENMFWYRQDPGLGLRLIYFSYDVKMKEKGDIPEGYSVSREKKERFSLILESASTNQTSMYLCASSTAAINDRGKNEQYFGPGTRLTVT.

The chain employs TRBV7-9 and TRBJ1-1; D is perhaps TRBD1 (5 bases). V lost 5 bases and J 1 base, leaving 11 bases between the germline ends. The germline gives CDR1 SEHNR, CDR2 FQNEAQ (reference sequence). The CDR3 runs to 14 residues. The DNA for the CDR3 is TGTGCCAGCAGCGCCGGACATTCGAACACTGAAGCTTTCTTT. Encoded protein: CASSAGHSNTEAFF.